A single sample gave rise to the 22 T cell receptor beta chains below, sequenced in a study of T cells after yellow fever vaccination. TCRdb reprocessed the 5' RACE reads with MiXCR, giving one entry per CDR3 protein. Seen here are 250,000 to 300,000 distinct CDR3 sequences, 10% to 15% observed once, and the top ten hold roughly 0.5%. The specimen was CD4+ T cells sorted from PBMCs, collected 45 days after the yellow fever booster vaccination. These receptors originate from a man aged 25 to 45 who received the YFV17D yellow fever vaccine.

This clonotype was found a few times. The rearrangement uses TRBV28 and TRBJ2-2, with TRBD1 as a possible D gene (6 bases). Trimming shortened V by 5 bases and J by 3 bases, and 13 bases separated the two germline ends. From germline, CDR1 is MDHEN and CDR2 SYDVKM. The CDR3 length is 15 residues. DNA of the CDR3: TGTGCCAGCAGTCCTCAGGGGTCGGACACCGGGGAGCTGTTTTTT. Its protein product is CASSPQGSDTGELFF. The full variable domain, its missing parts supplied by reference TRBV28 and TRBJ2-2, is DVKVTQSSRYLVKRTGEKVFLECVQDMDHENMFWYRQDPGLGLRLIYFSYDVKMKEKGDIPEGYSVSREKKERFSLILESASTNQTSMYLCASSPQGSDTGELFFGEGSRLTVL.

A few counts support this clonotype. The chain recombines TRBV20-1 with TRBJ2-5; TRBD2 matches at 9 bases. The CDR3 covers 16 residues. J gave up 5 bases and V 0 bases, and 10 bases lay outside the gene matches. The germline V gene has CDR1 DFQATT and CDR2 SNEGSKA (reference sequence). The CDR3 region is CSARDETSGLWETQYF. CDR3 sequence (DNA): TGCAGTGCTAGAGATGAGACTAGCGGATTATGGGAGACCCAGTACTTC.

For this clonotype: A much larger clone differs from this one at a single base, so this may be a read error. This chain uses TRBV7-2 with TRBJ2-6; D call uncertain. The germline gives CDR1 SGHTA, CDR2 FQGNSA. There are 14 residues in the CDR3. V lost 3 bases and J lost 0, with 3 bases in between. The CDR3 bases are TGTGCCAGCAGCTTTGACTCTGGGGCCAACGTCCTGACTTTC. Its translation is CASSFDSGANVLTF.

The table lists this clonotype with a few counts. The chain employs TRBV4-3 and TRBJ2-3, with D uncertain. This CDR3 is 14 amino acids long. Trimming left V 0 bases short and J 3 bases short, with 7 bases between. CDR1 is LGHNA and CDR2 is YSLEER in the germline V gene. CDR3 protein: CASSQDPRTDTQYF. CDR3 in DNA: TGCGCCAGCAGCCAAGACCCCAGGACAGATACGCAGTATTTT.

The CDR3, as DNA: TGTGCCAGCAGCGTAGCAGGCAGGGGAACCGGGGAGCTGTTTTTT. Amino acid sequence: CASSVAGRGTGELFF. The J gene is TRBJ2-2, the V gene TRBV9; maybe TRBD1 (6 bases). This CDR3 has 15 amino acids. Trimming took 0 bases from V and 5 from J, leaving 11 bases between them. Germline-derived CDR1 and CDR2 are SGDLS and YYNGEE.

The genes are TRBV6-1 and TRBJ1-6; 8 bases are a match to TRBD1. Trimming took 7 bases from V and 9 from J; bases not matched to a gene: 8. CDR1 is MNHNS and CDR2 is SASEGT in the germline V gene. This CDR3 region has 14 residues. CDR3: CASKIDRGPSPLHF. CDR3 in DNA: TGTGCCAGCAAAATAGACAGGGGACCTTCACCCCTCCACTTT.

The genes are TRBV20-1 and TRBJ2-7; 7 bases map to TRBD2. Germline loops: CDR1 DFQATT, CDR2 SNEGSKA (reference sequence). The V gene end was trimmed by 3 bases and the J gene end by 0 bases; junction bases not matched to a gene: 5. This CDR3 comprises 14 residues. CDR3 protein: CSARDRDYSYEQYF. In nucleotides, the CDR3 is TGCAGTGCTAGGGACCGGGACTACTCCTACGAGCAGTACTTC.

V is TRBV29-1 and J is TRBJ2-3, with D possibly matching TRBD2 (6 bases). Germline CDR1 is SQVTM and CDR2 is ANQGSEA. The CDR3 loop spans 13 amino acids. V gave up 7 bases and J gave up 3 bases, with 14 bases separating them. CDR3 in DNA: TGCAGCGGGAGGGATTTCGAGACAGATACGCAGTATTTT. It codes for CSGRDFETDTQYF.

The genes are TRBV28 and TRBJ2-1, with 7 nucleotides matching TRBD1. Germline loops: CDR1 MDHEN, CDR2 SYDVKM. The CDR3 has 18 residues. Trimming cost V 2 bases and J 5 bases; bases outside gene matches: 15. The chain's CDR3 is CASSLLLPSRGKHNEQFF. CDR3 bases: TGTGCCAGCAGTTTACTCCTTCCTAGCAGGGGGAAACACAATGAGCAGTTCTTC.

At least ten counts were recorded for this clonotype. The rearrangement links TRBV20-1 to TRBJ2-1, with TRBD2 identical over 9 bases. CDR1 is DFQATT, CDR2 SNEGSKA, per germline (reference sequence). The CDR3 has 14 residues. Unmatched junction bases numbered 3, after V lost 4 bases and J lost 2 bases. This CDR3 is CSAILAGAYNEQFF. For the CDR3, the DNA is TGCAGTGCTATCTTAGCGGGAGCCTACAATGAGCAGTTCTTC.

The chain employs TRBV5-1 and TRBJ2-2; D may correspond to TRBD1 or TRBD2 (5 bases each). The V and J ends lost 1 base and 0 bases respectively, with 16 bases between them. CDR3 length: 18 amino acids. The germline V gene encodes CDR1 SGHRS and CDR2 YFSETQ. The CDR3 reads CASSLLGMGPTNTGELFF. In DNA, the CDR3 is TGCGCCAGCAGCTTGCTGGGGATGGGACCGACGAACACCGGGGAGCTGTTTTTT.

The rearrangement links TRBV20-1 to TRBJ2-2; 11 nucleotides agree with TRBD2. The germline gives CDR1 DFQATT, CDR2 SNEGSKA (reference sequence). The CDR3 runs 17 residues. The CDR3 nucleotides are TGCTGCGCTTCCCCGGGACTAGCGGAGTTCAACACCGGGGAGCTGTTTTTT. It is translated as CCASPGLAEFNTGELFF.

The chain combines TRBV7-9 with TRBJ1-3; no clear D. V was shortened by 1 base and J by 0 bases, with 10 bases between the two germline ends. CDR1 SEHNR and CDR2 FQNEAQ come from the germline V gene (reference sequence). The CDR3 loop spans 16 amino acids. CDR3 in amino acids: CASSLEGGSSGNTIYF. The CDR3 nucleotides read TGTGCCAGCAGCTTAGAAGGCGGGAGCTCTGGAAACACCATATATTTT.

The chain is built from TRBV20-1 and TRBJ1-1; TRBD1 agrees at 9 bases. J was trimmed by 4 bases and V by 5 bases; bases with no gene match: 11. Germline CDR1 is DFQATT and CDR2 is SNEGSKA (reference sequence). CDR3 length: 15 amino acids. DNA for the CDR3: TGCAGTGCTCCAGGGACAGGGTGGGTAGGCACTGAAGCTTTCTTT. It is translated as CSAPGTGWVGTEAFF.

This clonotype showed up just a few times. The genes are TRBV11-2 and TRBJ2-3, with D hard to call. V lost 3 bases, J lost 4 bases, and 11 bases lay in between. Germline-derived CDR1 and CDR2 are SGHAT and FQNNGV. This CDR3 is built from 14 residues. The chain's CDR3 is CASSLMQVSDTQYF. In nucleotides, the CDR3 is TGTGCCAGCAGCTTGATGCAGGTTTCAGATACGCAGTATTTT.

This clonotype was observed a handful of times. The chain carries TRBV15 and TRBJ2-5; D may be TRBD2 (6 bases). Deletions cut 5 bases from V and 3 bases from J, with 19 bases between. The CDR3 extends over 16 amino acids. The germline CDR1 and CDR2 sequences are LNHNV and YYDKDF (reference sequence). The chain's CDR3 is CATSLSGLLGEETQYF. CDR3 DNA sequence: TGTGCCACCAGCCTGAGCGGGTTACTAGGGGAAGAGACCCAGTACTTC.

V and J are TRBV5-1 and TRBJ2-2, with D perhaps matching TRBD2 (6 bases). The CDR3 covers 14 residues. Germline V gene data show CDR1 as SGHRS and CDR2 as YFSETQ. V lost 7 bases and J lost 2, with 12 bases in between. DNA of the CDR3: TGCGCCAGCTGGAGGGAGACTAACACCGGGGAGCTGTTTTTT. This encodes CASWRETNTGELFF. The whole variable domain, remainder taken from reference TRBV5-1 and TRBJ2-2, is KAGVTQTPRYLIKTRGQQVTLSCSPISGHRSVSWYQQTPGQGLQFLFEYFSETQRNKGNFPGRFSGRQFSNSRSEMNVSTLELGDSALYLCASWRETNTGELFFGEGSRLTVL.

This clonotype was observed a handful of times. This sequence joins TRBV5-1 and TRBJ2-5; D is perhaps TRBD2 (5 bases). CDR3 length: 15 amino acids. V was pared by 0 bases and J by 5 bases, with 14 bases between. Per germline, CDR1 SGHRS and CDR2 YFSETQ. In nucleotides, the CDR3 is TGCGCCAGCAGCTTGGACGGGGTTCAGCCGGAGACCCAGTACTTC. It yields the protein CASSLDGVQPETQYF. Complete variable domain (other parts from reference TRBV5-1 and TRBJ2-5): KAGVTQTPRYLIKTRGQQVTLSCSPISGHRSVSWYQQTPGQGLQFLFEYFSETQRNKGNFPGRFSGRQFSNSRSEMNVSTLELGDSALYLCASSLDGVQPETQYFGPGTRLLVL.

This clonotype was counted between two and nine times. The genes are TRBV20-1 and TRBJ2-7; 7 bases match TRBD2. J lost 7 bases, V lost 0 bases, and 15 bases had no gene match. CDR1 is DFQATT, CDR2 SNEGSKA, per germline (reference sequence). CDR3 length: 16 amino acids. The CDR3 nucleotides are TGCAGTGCTAGAGATAAGGGGCAAGGCGGGAGAAGGGAGCAGTACTTC. Its translation: CSARDKGQGGRREQYF.

This clonotype was seen a handful of times. The V gene is TRBV7-2, the J gene TRBJ2-7; TRBD1 aligns across 8 bases. Germline V lookup: CDR1 SGHTA, CDR2 FQGNSA. V was pared by 1 base and J by 0 bases, with 5 bases of the junction left unmatched. CDR3 length equals 16 residues. The CDR3 is CASSLVVDRASYEQYF. The CDR3 DNA follows: TGTGCCAGCAGCTTAGTCGTGGACAGGGCCTCCTACGAGCAGTACTTC.

The CDR3 sequence: CASSFSGPYNEQFF. For the CDR3, the DNA is TGTGCCAGCAGCTTCAGCGGGCCCTACAATGAGCAGTTCTTC. The V gene is TRBV7-9, the J gene TRBJ2-1, with TRBD2 as a possible D gene (6 bases). CDR1 SEHNR and CDR2 FQNEAQ come from the germline V gene (reference sequence). The CDR3 totals 14 residues. With 3 bases removed from V and 2 bases from J, the gap between germline ends came to 8 bases. The whole variable domain, remainder taken from reference TRBV7-9 and TRBJ2-1, is DTGVSQNPRHKITKRGQNVTFRCDPISEHNRLYWYRQTLGQGPEFLTYFQNEAQLEKSRLLSDRFSAERPKGSFSTLEIQRTEQGDSAMYLCASSFSGPYNEQFFGPGTRLTVL.

This rearrangement joins TRBV9 to TRBJ2-3, with 7 bases aligning to TRBD2. Germline V gene lookup returns CDR1 SGDLS and CDR2 YYNGEE. The CDR3 is 16 amino acids. V shed 4 bases, J shed 5 bases, and the junction held 13 bases outside the gene matches. CDR3 nucleotides: TGTGCCAGCAGCACGGGGGGTGGGGCTAGTGGAGATACGCAGTATTTT. Protein product: CASSTGGGASGDTQYF.